This T cell receptor beta chain came from a study of blood T cell repertoires in COVID-19. About the study: PBMCs, B-cell-depleted T cells, or T cells were the source of the cDNA or gDNA that made up the material.

Germline lookup yields CDR1 SGHRS and CDR2 YFSETQ. This CDR3 comprises 15 residues. V shed 2 bases and J shed 6 bases, with 14 bases lying between them. TCRdb keeps only in-frame clones here, not all; method: immunoSEQ multiplex PCR. The sample has some 150,000 clones, approximately 89% seen once. The receptor's source is a human donor in a cohort sampled during active COVID-19. The V gene is TRBV5-1, the J gene TRBJ2-2; no reliable D call. The sample comprised peripheral blood. The CDR3 coding sequence is TGCGCCAGCAGCTTAATTCCAGGTTCGTCCGGGGAGCTGTTTTTT. Its protein is CASSLIPGSSGELFF.